Following are 14 T cell receptor beta chains from one sample sequenced in a study of OX40 agonist ivuxolimab in advanced cancers. The data were produced by immunoSEQ multiplex PCR, yet TCRdb's version contains in-frame clones alone and is incomplete. The data contain about 110,000 clones, 80% to 95% of them seen just once; the ten biggest clones take up roughly 1.3%. The sample consisted of CD4+ or CD8+ T cells sorted from blood, taken in a trial of the OX40 agonist ivuxolimab. Source of these receptors: an adult with an advanced solid tumor such as melanoma, head and neck, liver or kidney cancer.

The DNA of the CDR3 is TGTGCCATCAGTGAGTGGAATTATAAACCGGGACAGGTGAACACTGAAGCTTTCTTT. Protein: CAISEWNYKPGQVNTEAFF. This chain uses TRBV10-3 with TRBJ1-1; 8 bases line up with TRBD1. The trim removed 1 base at V and 0 bases at J, leaving 13 bases unmatched. Germline CDR1 ENHRY, CDR2 SYGVKD. The CDR3 loop spans 19 amino acids.

This rearrangement joins TRBV5-1 to TRBJ2-1; 9 nucleotides align to TRBD2. Trimming removed 2 bases from V and 6 bases from J; junction bases left unmatched: 6. The length of the CDR3 is 15 residues. Per the germline V gene, CDR1 is SGHRS and CDR2 is YFSETQ. As DNA, the CDR3 is TGCGCCAGCAGCTTTACTAGCGGGTCAGCCAATGAGCAGTTCTTC. It encodes CASSFTSGSANEQFF.

This clone was detected only once. The rearrangement links TRBV11-3 to TRBJ1-1, with 8 bases lining up with TRBD1. V shed 5 bases, J shed 0 bases, and the junction held 5 bases outside the gene matches. The CDR3 length is 15 residues. The germline V gene has CDR1 SGHNT and CDR2 YENEEA. The CDR3 is CASSAQGAVNTEAFF. The CDR3 DNA follows: TGTGCCAGCAGCGCGCAGGGGGCGGTGAACACTGAAGCTTTCTTT.

The chain recombines TRBV27 with TRBJ2-5, with 12 bases that match TRBD1. Per germline, CDR1 MNHEY and CDR2 SMNVEV (reference sequence). The CDR3 is made up of 15 amino acids. Trimming took 6 bases from V and 2 from J; bases not matched to a gene: 4. The CDR3 region is CASRSGQGAQETQYF. DNA of the CDR3: TGTGCCAGCAGGTCGGGACAGGGGGCTCAAGAGACCCAGTACTTC.

The chain carries TRBV2 and TRBJ2-7, with TRBD2 matching 7 bases. The trim removed 6 bases at V and 2 bases at J, leaving 10 bases unmatched. Germline V gene lookup returns CDR1 SNHLY and CDR2 FYNNEI. There are 15 residues in the CDR3. CDR3 residues: CASRSGWAGAYEQYF. The CDR3 region has the DNA TGTGCCAGCAGGTCGGGATGGGCGGGGGCCTACGAGCAGTACTTC.

The J gene is TRBJ1-3, the V gene TRBV7-2; D not certain. CDR3 length: 13 residues. Deletions cut 1 base from V and 2 bases from J, with 3 bases between. Per the germline V gene, CDR1 is SGHTA and CDR2 is FQGNSA. This CDR3 reads CASSLGPGNTIYF. CDR3 bases: TGTGCCAGCAGCTTAGGTCCTGGAAACACCATATATTTT. Full variable domain (rest looked up from reference TRBV7-2 and TRBJ1-3): GAGVSQSPSNKVTEKGKDVELRCDPISGHTALYWYRQSLGQGLEFLIYFQGNSAPDKSGLPSDRFSAERTGGSVSTLTIQRTQQEDSAVYLCASSLGPGNTIYFGEGSWLTVV.

The V gene is TRBV6-5, the J gene TRBJ2-3; 14 nucleotides align to TRBD2. The length of the CDR3 is 15 residues. Looked up from germline, CDR1 is MNHEY and CDR2 is SVGAGI. V lost 4 bases, J lost 6 bases, and 3 bases stayed unmatched. In nucleotides, the CDR3 is TGTGCCAGCAGTTCGGGACTAGCGGGAGTTGATACGCAGTATTTT. Translation gives CASSSGLAGVDTQYF.

The chain joins TRBV4-2 to TRBJ1-5, with a possible D match to TRBD1 (6 bases). The CDR3 loop spans 16 amino acids. The V end lost 0 bases, the J end lost 1 base, and 10 bases lay between the germline ends. Looked up from germline, CDR1 is LGHNA and CDR2 is YNFKEQ. The CDR3 sequence is CASSQDWTDSNQPQHF. As DNA, the CDR3 is TGTGCCAGCAGCCAAGATTGGACAGACAGCAATCAGCCCCAGCATTTT.

This sequence joins TRBV5-1 and TRBJ2-2; 7 bases are shared with TRBD1. The germline CDR1 and CDR2 sequences are SGHRS and YFSETQ. This CDR3 has 14 residues. After removal of 2 bases from V and 6 bases from J, the junction contained 4 bases not matched to a gene. Here the CDR3 DNA reads TGCGCCAGCAGCTTAGGGGGCGATGCCGGGGAGCTGTTTTTT. The encoded protein is CASSLGGDAGELFF.

The CDR3 DNA is TGTGCCAGCAGCGTAGGACTAGCGGGGGAACTGACCTACAATGAGCAGTTCTTC. The encoded protein is CASSVGLAGELTYNEQFF. The chain has TRBV9 and TRBJ2-1, with 12 bases lining up with TRBD2. Germline CDR1 SGDLS, CDR2 YYNGEE. V lost 0 bases and J lost 2; bases outside the gene matches: 6. The CDR3 totals 18 residues.

This sequence joins TRBV21-1 and TRBJ1-2; the D call of TRBD1 is as the table states it, not checked on the DNA. TRBV21-1 is tagged as a pseudogene. This CDR3 is built from 14 residues. The CDR3 nucleotides are TGTGCCAGCAGGGGACAGAACGTGGTCTATGGCTACACCTTC. Residues: CASRGQNVVYGYTF.

The CDR3 loop is CASSLGDGQPQHF. In DNA form, the CDR3 reads TGTGCCAGCAGCTTGGGCGATGGTCAGCCCCAGCATTTT. The chain joins TRBV5-4 to TRBJ1-5; D unclear. Trimming pared 0 bases from V and 6 bases from J, leaving 7 bases between. Germline V lookup: CDR1 SGHNT, CDR2 YYREEE (reference sequence). CDR3 length: 13 residues.

V is TRBV7-6 and J is TRBJ2-7, with D possibly being TRBD1 (5 bases). Germline CDR1 is SGHVS and CDR2 is FNYEAQ. The CDR3 sequence is 14 residues long. Trimming removed 1 base at V and 2 bases at J, with 9 bases between. The CDR3 DNA reads TGTGCCAGCAGCTTAGAGGGGCAGGCCTACGAGCAGTACTTC. This codes for CASSLEGQAYEQYF. The whole variable domain, remainder taken from reference TRBV7-6 and TRBJ2-7, is GAGVSQSPRYKVTKRGQDVALRCDPISGHVSLYWYRQALGQGPEFLTYFNYEAQQDKSGLPNDRFSAERPEGSISTLTIQRTEQRDSAMYRCASSLEGQAYEQYFGPGTRLTVT.

The V call is TRBV28, the J call TRBJ1-1; D remains unclear. The CDR3 covers 14 residues. Trimming took off 6 bases at V and 0 bases at J, with 11 bases between the two ends. Germline values: CDR1 MDHEN, CDR2 SYDVKM. The CDR3 is CASSRTALNTEAFF. The CDR3 region has the DNA TGTGCCAGCAGCCGCACAGCTTTGAACACTGAAGCTTTCTTT.